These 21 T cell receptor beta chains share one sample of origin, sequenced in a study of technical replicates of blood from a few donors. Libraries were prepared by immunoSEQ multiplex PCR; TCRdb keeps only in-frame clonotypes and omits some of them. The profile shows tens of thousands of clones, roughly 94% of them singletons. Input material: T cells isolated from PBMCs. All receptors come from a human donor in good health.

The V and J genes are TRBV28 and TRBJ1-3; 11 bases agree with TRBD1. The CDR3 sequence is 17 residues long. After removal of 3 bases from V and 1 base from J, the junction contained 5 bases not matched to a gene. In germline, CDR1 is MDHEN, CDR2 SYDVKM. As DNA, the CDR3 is TGTGCCAGCAGTTTCGGACAGGGGGCGAGATCTGGAAACACCATATATTTT. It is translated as CASSFGQGARSGNTIYF. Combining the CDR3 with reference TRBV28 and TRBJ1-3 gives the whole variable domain DVKVTQSSRYLVKRTGEKVFLECVQDMDHENMFWYRQDPGLGLRLIYFSYDVKMKEKGDIPEGYSVSREKKERFSLILESASTNQTSMYLCASSFGQGARSGNTIYFGEGSWLTVV.

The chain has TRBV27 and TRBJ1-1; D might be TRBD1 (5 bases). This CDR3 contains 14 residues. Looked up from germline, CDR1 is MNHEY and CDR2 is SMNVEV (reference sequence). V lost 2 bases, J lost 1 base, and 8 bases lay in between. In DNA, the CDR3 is TGTGCCAGCAGTTTACTAGACAGGAACACTGAAGCTTTCTTT. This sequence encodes CASSLLDRNTEAFF.

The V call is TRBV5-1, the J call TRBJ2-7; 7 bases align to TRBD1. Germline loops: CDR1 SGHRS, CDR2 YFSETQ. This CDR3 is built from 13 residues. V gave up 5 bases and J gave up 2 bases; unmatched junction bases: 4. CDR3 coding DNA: TGCGCCAGCAGTGAAGGGACAGCCTACGAGCAGTACTTC. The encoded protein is CASSEGTAYEQYF.

Written as DNA, the CDR3 is TGTGCCAGCAGTTACGGGGCGGAGAACACTGAAGCTTTCTTT. Protein product: CASSYGAENTEAFF. The chain recombines TRBV6-5 with TRBJ1-1; maybe TRBD1 (5 bases). This CDR3 region has 14 residues. The V gene's germline CDR1 is MNHEY and CDR2 SVGAGI. The germline V and J ends were trimmed by 2 bases and 1 base, with 8 bases remaining between them.

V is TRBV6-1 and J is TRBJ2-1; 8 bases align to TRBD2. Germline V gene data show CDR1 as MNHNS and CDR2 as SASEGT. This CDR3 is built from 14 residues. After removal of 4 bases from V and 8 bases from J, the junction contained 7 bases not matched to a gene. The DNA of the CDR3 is TGTGCCAGCAGTGCCAGCGGGAGTATTTATGAGCAGTTCTTC. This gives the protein CASSASGSIYEQFF.

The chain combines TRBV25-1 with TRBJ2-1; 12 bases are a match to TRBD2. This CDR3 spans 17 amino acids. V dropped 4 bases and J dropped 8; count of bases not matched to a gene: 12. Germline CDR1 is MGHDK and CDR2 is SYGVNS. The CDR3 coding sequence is TGTGCCAGCAGTGTCCTAGCGGGAGGGCCGGCGTACGATGAGCAGTTCTTC. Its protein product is CASSVLAGGPAYDEQFF.

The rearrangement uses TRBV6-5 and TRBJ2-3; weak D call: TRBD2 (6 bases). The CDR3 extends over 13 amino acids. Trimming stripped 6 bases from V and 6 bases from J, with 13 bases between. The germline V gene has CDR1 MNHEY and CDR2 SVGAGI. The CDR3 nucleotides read TGTGCCAGCAGCAGACTAGTGTGGGATACGCAGTATTTT. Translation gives CASSRLVWDTQYF.

This CDR3 is CASIPSEGRTEAFF. CDR3 bases: TGTGCCAGCATCCCTTCGGAGGGTAGGACTGAAGCTTTCTTT. The rearrangement joins TRBV6-6 to TRBJ1-1; D remains unclear. The CDR3 is 14 amino acids. Germline V lookup: CDR1 MNHNY, CDR2 SVGAGI (reference sequence). V was cut by 7 bases and J by 5 bases, with 17 bases left in between.

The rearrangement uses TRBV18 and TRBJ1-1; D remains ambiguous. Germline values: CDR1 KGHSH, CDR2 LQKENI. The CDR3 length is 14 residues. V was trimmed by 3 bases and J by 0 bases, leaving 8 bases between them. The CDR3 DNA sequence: TGTGCCAGCTCACCTCAGAAAATGAACACTGAAGCTTTCTTT. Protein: CASSPQKMNTEAFF.

The CDR3 nucleotides are TGCGCCAGCAGCCAAGTTTCCGGTGGCACAGATACGCAGTATTTT. Encoded protein: CASSQVSGGTDTQYF. V usage is TRBV4-1 and J usage is TRBJ2-3; the D is unclear. V was shortened by 1 base and J by 1 base, with 9 bases between the two germline ends. There are 15 residues in the CDR3. Germline CDR1 MGHRA, CDR2 YSYEKL.

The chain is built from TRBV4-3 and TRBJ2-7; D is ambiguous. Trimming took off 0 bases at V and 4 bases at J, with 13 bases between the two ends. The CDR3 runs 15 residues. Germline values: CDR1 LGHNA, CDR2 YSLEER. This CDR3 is CASSQDAGGAYEQYF. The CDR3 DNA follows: TGCGCCAGCAGCCAAGATGCTGGCGGAGCGTACGAGCAGTACTTC.

The CDR3 sequence: CASRSGTALEQYF. CDR3 nucleotides: TGTGCCAGCAGATCCGGGACTGCTCTCGAGCAGTACTTC. This sequence joins TRBV6-5 and TRBJ2-5, with D tentatively TRBD2 (6 bases). The J call may be incorrect, as the DNA end agrees better with TRBJ2-7. The CDR3 is 13 residues long. CDR1 is MNHEY and CDR2 is SVGAGI in the germline V gene.

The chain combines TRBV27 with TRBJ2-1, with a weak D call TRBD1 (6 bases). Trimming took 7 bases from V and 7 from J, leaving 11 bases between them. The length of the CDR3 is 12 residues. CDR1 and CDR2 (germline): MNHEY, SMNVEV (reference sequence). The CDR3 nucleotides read TGTGCCAGCACCAGGGGTGGAAATGAGCAGTTCTTC. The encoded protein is CASTRGGNEQFF.

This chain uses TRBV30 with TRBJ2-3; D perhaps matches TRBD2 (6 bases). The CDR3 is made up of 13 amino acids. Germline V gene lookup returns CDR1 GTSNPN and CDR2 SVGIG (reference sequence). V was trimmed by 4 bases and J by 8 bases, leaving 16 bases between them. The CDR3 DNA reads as TGTGCCTGGAACGGGACTCCTGGTGGTACGCAGTATTTT. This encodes CAWNGTPGGTQYF.

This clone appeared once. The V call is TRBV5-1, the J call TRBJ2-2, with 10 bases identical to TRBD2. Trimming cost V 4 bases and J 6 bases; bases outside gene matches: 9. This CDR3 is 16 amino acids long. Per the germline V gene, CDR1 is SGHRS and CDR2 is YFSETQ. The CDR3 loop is CASSPQTSGWPGELFF. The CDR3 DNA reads TGCGCCAGCAGCCCCCAGACTAGCGGGTGGCCCGGGGAGCTGTTTTTT.

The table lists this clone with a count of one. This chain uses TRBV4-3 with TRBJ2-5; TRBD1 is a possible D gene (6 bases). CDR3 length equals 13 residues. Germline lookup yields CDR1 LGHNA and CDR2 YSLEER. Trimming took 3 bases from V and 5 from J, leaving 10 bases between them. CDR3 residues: CASSQGHVETQYF. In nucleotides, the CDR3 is TGCGCCAGCAGCCAGGGACACGTGGAGACCCAGTACTTC.

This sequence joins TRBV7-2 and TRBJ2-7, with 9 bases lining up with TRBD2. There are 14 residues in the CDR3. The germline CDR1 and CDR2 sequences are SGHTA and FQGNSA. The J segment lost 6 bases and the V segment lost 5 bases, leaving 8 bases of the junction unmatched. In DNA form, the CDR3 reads TGTGCCAGCAGCATAGTAGCTAGCGGGGCCGAGCAGTACTTC. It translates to CASSIVASGAEQYF. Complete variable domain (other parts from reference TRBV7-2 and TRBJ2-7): GAGVSQSPSNKVTEKGKDVELRCDPISGHTALYWYRQSLGQGLEFLIYFQGNSAPDKSGLPSDRFSAERTGGSVSTLTIQRTQQEDSAVYLCASSIVASGAEQYFGPGTRLTVT.

In DNA, the CDR3 is TGTGCCAGCAGTGGAGAAACCACAGATACGCAGTATTTT. This gives the protein CASSGETTDTQYF. The genes are TRBV2 and TRBJ2-3; D ambiguous. Germline CDR1 reads SNHLY; CDR2 reads FYNNEI. CDR3 length: 13 amino acids. The V end lost 4 bases, the J end lost 2 bases, and 7 bases lay between the germline ends.

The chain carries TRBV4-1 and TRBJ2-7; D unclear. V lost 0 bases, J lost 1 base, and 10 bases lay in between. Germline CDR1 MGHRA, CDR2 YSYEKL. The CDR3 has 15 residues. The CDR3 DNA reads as TGCGCCAGCAGCCAAGAGGAGTTCCCTTCCTACGAGCAGTACTTC. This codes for CASSQEEFPSYEQYF.

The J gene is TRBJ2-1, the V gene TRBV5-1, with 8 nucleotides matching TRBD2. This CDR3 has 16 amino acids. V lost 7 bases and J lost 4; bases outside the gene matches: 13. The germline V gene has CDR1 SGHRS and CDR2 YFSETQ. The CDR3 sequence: CASRPRGLEKYNEQFF. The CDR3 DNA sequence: TGCGCCAGCCGCCCAAGGGGACTAGAAAAATACAATGAGCAGTTCTTC. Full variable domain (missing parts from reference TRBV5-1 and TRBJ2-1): KAGVTQTPRYLIKTRGQQVTLSCSPISGHRSVSWYQQTPGQGLQFLFEYFSETQRNKGNFPGRFSGRQFSNSRSEMNVSTLELGDSALYLCASRPRGLEKYNEQFFGPGTRLTVL.

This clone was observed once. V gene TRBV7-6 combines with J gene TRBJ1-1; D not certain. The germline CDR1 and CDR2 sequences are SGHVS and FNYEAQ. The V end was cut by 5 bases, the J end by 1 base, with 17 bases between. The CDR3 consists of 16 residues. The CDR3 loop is CASSLTEDGKNTEAFF. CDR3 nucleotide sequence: TGTGCCAGCAGCCTCACGGAGGACGGAAAGAACACTGAAGCTTTCTTT.